This T cell receptor (beta chain) was identified during a study of tumor-infiltrating lymphocytes in oesophageal squamous cell carcinoma. By share, this clonotype ranks as medium-sized. The length of the CDR3 is 13 residues. The V end lost 2 bases, the J end lost 8 bases, and 7 bases lay between the germline ends. Germline V gene sequence: CDR1 SGHVS, CDR2 FQNEAQ. TCRdb processed the PCR reads anew with MiXCR; each CDR3 protein has one entry. The repertoire holds about 14,000 distinct CDR3 sequences, with less than 60% as singletons. Sequencing was performed on blood. The TCR comes from a male donor with esophageal squamous cell carcinoma. The V gene is TRBV7-8, the J gene TRBJ1-6; D is ambiguous. This chain's CDR3 is CASSLLRDSPLHF. DNA for the CDR3: TGTGCCAGCAGCTTATTACGTGATTCACCCCTCCACTTT.